The sample holds a few counts of the clone carrying this T cell receptor (beta chain). Its antigen is still unknown. TCRdb processed the RACE reads anew with MiXCR; each CDR3 protein has one entry. The sample has around 180,000 distinct CDR3 sequences; more than 25% are singletons. The data belong to a study of human T cells and chemical hapten exposure. Notes on the study in general: Significantly more large CDR3 similarity clusters were formed by expanded TCRs than by controls.

Documented time point: pre-sensitization, week 0. The treatment denotes: therapeutic diphenylcyclopropenone sensitization with weekly scalp DPC. This CDR3 comprises 13 residues. The germline V gene encodes CDR1 SQVTM and CDR2 ANQGSEA. V lost 4 bases and J lost 2, with 11 bases in between. The chain combines TRBV29-1 with TRBJ2-5; possibly TRBD1 for D (5 bases). This sample comprised whole blood, obtained in connection with sensitization to the hapten diphenylcyclopropenone (DPC). The source is a woman aged 25-40 years with alopecia areata. Some clones in this sample may be carry-over from other donors' samples. Here the CDR3 reads CSVVDTSQETQYF. DNA of the CDR3: TGCAGCGTTGTGGACACCTCGCAAGAGACCCAGTACTTC.